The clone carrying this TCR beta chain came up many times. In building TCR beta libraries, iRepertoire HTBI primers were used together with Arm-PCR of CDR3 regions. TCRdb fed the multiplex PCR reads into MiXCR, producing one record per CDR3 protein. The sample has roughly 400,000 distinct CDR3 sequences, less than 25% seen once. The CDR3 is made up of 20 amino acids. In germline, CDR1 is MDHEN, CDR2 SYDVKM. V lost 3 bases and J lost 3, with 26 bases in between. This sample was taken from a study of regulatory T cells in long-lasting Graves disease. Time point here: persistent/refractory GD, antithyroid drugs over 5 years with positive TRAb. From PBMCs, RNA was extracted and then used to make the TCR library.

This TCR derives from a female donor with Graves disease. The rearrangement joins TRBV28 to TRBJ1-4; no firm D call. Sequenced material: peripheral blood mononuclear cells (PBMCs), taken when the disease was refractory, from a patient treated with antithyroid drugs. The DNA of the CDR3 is TGTGCCAGCAGTTTTTCTTGGGCGGCCAGCCCGACCCGGGCTAATGAAAAACTGTTTTTT. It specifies CASSFSWAASPTRANEKLFF.